Listed below are T cell receptor beta chains from one sample, sequenced in a study of regulatory T cells in long-lasting Graves disease. Via MiXCR, TCRdb re-called the multiplex PCR reads, giving one row per CDR3 protein. The sample consists of 420,000 or so distinct CDR3 sequences, 20% to 25% of them appearing once. The sample consisted of peripheral blood mononuclear cells (PBMCs), taken when the disease was refractory, from a patient treated with antithyroid drugs. The receptor source for this set is a female donor with Graves disease. Each CDR3 is given with its conserved first and last residue. The D gene is left open where the match is weak. Clone size, where shown, is once, few, many, or a class for clones that have expanded.

J,D,V,size,CDR3,DNA
TRBJ1-5,NA,TRBV12-3/TRBV12-4,many,CASSLARDQPQHF,TGTGCCAGCAGTTTGGCACGGGATCAGCCCCAGCATTTT
TRBJ1-2,NA,TRBV27,once,CASSYAVGASMGGYTF,TGTGCCAGCAGTTATGCTGTGGGGGCTTCAATGGGCGGCTACACCTTC
TRBJ1-5,NA,TRBV6-1,few,CASSEAGGYRPQHF,TGTGCCAGCAGTGAAGCCGGGGGTTATCGACCCCAGCATTTT
TRBJ1-1,TRBD1,TRBV19,NA,CASSIGQVIGRAFF,TGTGCCAGTAGTATTGGACAGGTCATCGGGCGGGCTTTCTTT
TRBJ1-1,TRBD1,TRBV10-3,few,CAISQPGQPRAEAFF,TGTGCCATCAGTCAGCCGGGACAGCCGAGGGCTGAAGCTTTCTTT
TRBJ1-2,TRBD1,TRBV20-1,few,CSVHRGSGYTF,TGCAGTGTACACAGGGGATCGGGCTACACCTTC
TRBJ2-7,NA,TRBV20-1,many,CSARVGSSYEQYF,TGCAGTGCTAGAGTCGGCAGCTCCTACGAGCAGTACTTC
TRBJ1-1,NA,TRBV4-1,NA,CASSLEWGVNTEAFF,TGCGCCAGCAGCCTTGAGTGGGGGGTGAACACTGAAGCTTTCTTT
TRBJ2-2,NA,TRBV2,few,CASSEYSGDTGELFF,TGTGCCAGCAGTGAATATTCGGGGGACACCGGGGAGCTGTTTTTT
TRBJ1-4,NA,TRBV9,NA,CASSVRVGTNEKLFF,TGTGCCAGCAGCGTAAGAGTCGGAACGAATGAAAAACTGTTTTTT